This T cell receptor beta chain was sequenced during a study of response to subunit inactivated influenza vaccine. Trimming stripped 7 bases from V and 6 bases from J, with 25 bases between. The CDR3 is made up of 16 amino acids. Germline V lookup: CDR1 SNHLY, CDR2 FYNNEI. In TCRdb, the RT-PCR reads were re-called with MiXCR into one record per CDR3 protein. This table holds 280,000 or so distinct CDR3 sequences, around a fifth found once. Specimen: PBMCs from blood, collected 21 months after vaccination. The origin of this receptor is a man between 50 and 75 years old who received an inactivated influenza vaccine. V is TRBV2 and J is TRBJ2-7, with D possibly TRBD1 on 5 matching bases. CDR3 DNA: TGTGCCAGCACTTATTCGCCGACAGCTCCTTTCCTCGAGCAGTACTTC. Protein product: CASTYSPTAPFLEQYF.